This TCR beta chain originates from a study of T cell responses to AZD1222 COVID-19 vaccine (dated by TCRdb to 2020 to 2023). Study-level background: Because spike-specific TCR depth and breadth did not differ between the two schedules, AZD1222 recipients who got a second dose at roughly 4 weeks were pooled with those who got a second dose at roughly 12 weeks. A total of just over 230 trial participants underwent TCR sequencing, of whom about 210 received two doses of AZD1222 and some 26 received two doses of the MenACWY control vaccine. Trial participants were enrolled by age into 18-55, 56-69 and 70-plus year subgroups, with about 150, 28 and 57 TCR-sequenced participants respectively. Broader findings and caveats from the paper: Conclusions about previously exposed vaccinees were limited because only six or seven AZD1222 recipients were SARS-CoV-2 seropositive at baseline. Most participants were white British and females outnumbered males, and the authors suggested that clonal diversity may have been underestimated. No day 14 peak-response samples were available, so repertoires were characterized only after the peak T cell response. A significant rise in spike-specific TCR breadth and depth was observed after two AZD1222 doses relative to day 0 and relative to MenACWY recipients. Nearly half of unique spike-specific TCRs reportedly recognized epitopes outside regions mutated in the B.1.351 and B.1.1.7 variants. The vaccine-associated CD4 TCRs covered the entire spike protein, and the dominant responses fell in regions 160-218 and 743-854. In the small 56-69-year group, the increase in depth fell short of significance, most likely because of low power.

Reading the label with the study, this specimen's time point is: baseline before first vaccination. Vaccinee samples were obtained from the UK trials COV001 and COV002, which included a single-blind randomized controlled phase 2/3 trial of AZD1222 (ChAdOx1 nCoV-19) in healthy adults. For TCRbeta chain sequencing, PBMC samples from trial participants were taken at day 0 and at day 28 after the second dose. The CDR3 regions of human TCRbeta chains were subjected to immunosequencing. Concerning the study's data processing: Repertoire TCRs were checked for matches against a reference library of SARS-CoV-2-specific TCRs that had been generated using the MIRA antigen-specificity platform. Breadth meant the fraction of unique TCRs that were SARS-CoV-2-associated, whereas depth meant the fraction of total T cells that were SARS-CoV-2-associated. Using the MIRA data, each spike-specific TCR was mapped to the spike region that the TCR reacts to and placed in a CD4 or CD8 class. Log10-transformed breadth and depth values were compared by one-way ANOVA with Sidak's multiple comparisons tests. Here the immuneACCESS table is served through TCRdb, limited to in-frame sequences with V and J called. Missing clones are a known gap in these copies; in checked studies unresolved V genes cover under half, and the rest lacks a known reason. The V and J calls and clone size come from that table; D and trimming were worked out from the DNA. This sample has fewer than 150,000 clones in its table, and approximately 90% of those were observed once. The ten largest make up around 1.6% of the sample.

As to this clone: The antigen it recognizes is unknown. Base-call qualities are not available, and no considerably larger clone is one nucleotide away.

According to the germline V gene (reference sequence), CDR1 reads GTSNPN and CDR2 reads SVGIG. V is cut back by 5 bases and J by 6 bases, with 5 bases in the junction unmatched. The CDR3 numbers 13 residues from cysteine through phenylalanine. Solely the CDR3 DNA is kept, with 39 bases framed from the first base. This clonotype originated in an adult in good health. The sequence joins TRBV30 to TRBJ2-2, with 8 central nucleotides matching TRBD1. Source: peripheral blood, taken on day 0 of AZD1222 vaccination. The DNA reads TGTGCCTGGGGCAGGGGGCGCCCCGGGGAGCTGTTTTTT. Its protein is CAWGRGRPGELFF.